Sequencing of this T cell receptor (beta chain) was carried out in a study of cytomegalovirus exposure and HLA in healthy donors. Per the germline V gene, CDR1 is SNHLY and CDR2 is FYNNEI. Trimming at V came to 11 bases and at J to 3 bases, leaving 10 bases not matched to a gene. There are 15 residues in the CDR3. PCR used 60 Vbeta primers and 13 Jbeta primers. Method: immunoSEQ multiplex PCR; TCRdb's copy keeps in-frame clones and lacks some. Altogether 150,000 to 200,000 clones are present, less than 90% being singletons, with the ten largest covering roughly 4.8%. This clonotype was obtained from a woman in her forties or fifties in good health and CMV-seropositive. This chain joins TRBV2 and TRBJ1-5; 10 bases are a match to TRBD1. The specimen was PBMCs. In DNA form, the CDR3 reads TGTGCCGCACGGACCGGGACAGGGGTCAATCAGCCCCAGCATTTT. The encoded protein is CAARTGTGVNQPQHF.